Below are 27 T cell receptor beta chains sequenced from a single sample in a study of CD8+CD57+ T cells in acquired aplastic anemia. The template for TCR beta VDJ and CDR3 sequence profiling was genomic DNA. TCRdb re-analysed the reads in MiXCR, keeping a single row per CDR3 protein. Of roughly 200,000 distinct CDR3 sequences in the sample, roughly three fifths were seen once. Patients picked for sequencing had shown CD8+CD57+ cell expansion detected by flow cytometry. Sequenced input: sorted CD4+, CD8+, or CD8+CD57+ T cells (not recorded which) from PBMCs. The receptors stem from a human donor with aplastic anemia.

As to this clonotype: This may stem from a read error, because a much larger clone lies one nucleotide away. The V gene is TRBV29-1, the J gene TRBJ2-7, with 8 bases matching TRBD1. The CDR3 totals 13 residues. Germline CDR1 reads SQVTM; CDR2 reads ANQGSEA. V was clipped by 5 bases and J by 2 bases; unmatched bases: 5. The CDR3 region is CSVRTGQAYEQYF. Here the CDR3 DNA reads TGCAGCGTTAGGACAGGGCAGGCCTACGAGCAGTACTTC.

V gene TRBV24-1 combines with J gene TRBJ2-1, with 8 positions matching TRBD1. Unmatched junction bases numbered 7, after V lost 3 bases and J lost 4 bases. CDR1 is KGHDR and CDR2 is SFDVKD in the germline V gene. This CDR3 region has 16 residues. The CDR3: CATSDVDRGRYNEQFF. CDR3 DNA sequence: TGTGCCACCAGTGATGTAGACAGGGGAAGGTACAATGAGCAGTTCTTC.

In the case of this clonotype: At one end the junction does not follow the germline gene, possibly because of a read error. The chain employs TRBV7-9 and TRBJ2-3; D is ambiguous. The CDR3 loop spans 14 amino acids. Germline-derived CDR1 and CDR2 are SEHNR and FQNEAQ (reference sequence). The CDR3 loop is CASSQETSTDTQYF. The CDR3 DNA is TGCGCCAGCAGCCAAGAGACAAGCACAGATACGCAGTATTTT.

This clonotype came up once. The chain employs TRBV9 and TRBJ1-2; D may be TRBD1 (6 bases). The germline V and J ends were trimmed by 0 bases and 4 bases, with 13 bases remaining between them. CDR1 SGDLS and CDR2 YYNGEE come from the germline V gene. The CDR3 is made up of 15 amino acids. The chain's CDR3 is CASSVAWDISYGYTF. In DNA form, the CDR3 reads TGTGCCAGCAGCGTAGCTTGGGACATCTCCTATGGCTACACCTTC.

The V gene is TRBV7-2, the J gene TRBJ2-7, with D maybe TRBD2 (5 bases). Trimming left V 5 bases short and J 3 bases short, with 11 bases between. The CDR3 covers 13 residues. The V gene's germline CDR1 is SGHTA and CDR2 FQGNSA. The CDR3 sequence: CASSAGPRYEQYF. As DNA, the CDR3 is TGTGCCAGCAGCGCGGGCCCGCGCTACGAGCAGTACTTC. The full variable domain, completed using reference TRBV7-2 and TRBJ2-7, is GAGVSQSPSNKVTEKGKDVELRCDPISGHTALYWYRQSLGQGLEFLIYFQGNSAPDKSGLPSDRFSAERTGGSVSTLTIQRTQQEDSAVYLCASSAGPRYEQYFGPGTRLTVT.

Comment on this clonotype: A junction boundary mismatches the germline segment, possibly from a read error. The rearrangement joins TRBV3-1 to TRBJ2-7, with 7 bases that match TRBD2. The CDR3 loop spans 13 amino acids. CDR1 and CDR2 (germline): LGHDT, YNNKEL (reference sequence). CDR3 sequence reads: CASSQDGRAAQVF. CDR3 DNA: TGTGCCAGCAGCCAAGATGGGAGGGCGGCGCAAGTCTTC.

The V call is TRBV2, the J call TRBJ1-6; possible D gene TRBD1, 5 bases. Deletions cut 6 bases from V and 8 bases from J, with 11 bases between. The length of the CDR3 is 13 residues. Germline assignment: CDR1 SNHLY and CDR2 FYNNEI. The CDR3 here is CASRHLGDSPLHF. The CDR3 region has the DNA TGTGCCAGCAGGCATCTAGGGGATTCACCCCTCCACTTT.

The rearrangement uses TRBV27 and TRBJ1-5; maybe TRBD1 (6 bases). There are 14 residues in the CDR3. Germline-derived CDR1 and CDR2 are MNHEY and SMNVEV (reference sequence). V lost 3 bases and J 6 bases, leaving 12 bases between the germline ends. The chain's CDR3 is CASSFRGEGQPQHF. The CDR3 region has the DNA TGTGCCAGCAGTTTTAGGGGGGAAGGTCAGCCCCAGCATTTT.

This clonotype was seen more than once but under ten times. The CDR3 loop is CASNLGQGNEQPQHF. The CDR3 coding sequence is TGTGCCAGCAACCTGGGACAGGGGAACGAGCAGCCCCAGCATTTT. The chain couples TRBV28 to TRBJ1-5; 10 bases are a match to TRBD1. With 7 bases clipped from V and 7 bases from J, the junction kept 10 bases outside the gene matches. The CDR3 length is 15 residues. Germline assignment: CDR1 MDHEN and CDR2 SYDVKM.

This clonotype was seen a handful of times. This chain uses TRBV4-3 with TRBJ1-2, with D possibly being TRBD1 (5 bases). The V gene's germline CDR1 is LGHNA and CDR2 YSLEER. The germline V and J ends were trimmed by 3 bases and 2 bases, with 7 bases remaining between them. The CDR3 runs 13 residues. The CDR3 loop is CASSQTVNYGYTF. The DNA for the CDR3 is TGCGCCAGCAGCCAGACAGTAAACTATGGCTACACCTTC.

CDR3 residues: CASINTAYEQYF. The CDR3 coding sequence is TGTGCCAGCATAAACACAGCCTACGAGCAGTACTTC. The chain joins TRBV2 to TRBJ2-7; no clear D. The CDR3 has 12 amino acids. V was cut by 7 bases and J by 2 bases, with 9 bases left in between. Germline CDR1 and CDR2: SNHLY and FYNNEI. Full variable domain (remainder filled in from reference TRBV2 and TRBJ2-7): EPEVTQTPSHQVTQMGQEVILRCVPISNHLYFYWYRQILGQKVEFLVSFYNNEISEKSEIFDDQFSVERPDGSNFTLKIRSTKLEDSAMYFCASINTAYEQYFGPGTRLTVT.

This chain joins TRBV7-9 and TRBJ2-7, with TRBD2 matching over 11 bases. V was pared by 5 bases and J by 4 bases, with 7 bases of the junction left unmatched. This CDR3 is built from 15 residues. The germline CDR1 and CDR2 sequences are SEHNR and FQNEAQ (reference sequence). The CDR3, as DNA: TGTGCCAGCAGCGCCCTGACTAGCGGGGAATACGAGCAGTACTTC. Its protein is CASSALTSGEYEQYF.

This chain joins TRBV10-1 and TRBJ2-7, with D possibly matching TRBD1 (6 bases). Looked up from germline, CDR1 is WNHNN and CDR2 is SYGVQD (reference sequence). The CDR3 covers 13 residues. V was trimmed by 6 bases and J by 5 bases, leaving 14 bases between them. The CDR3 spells CASRRTAPDEQYF. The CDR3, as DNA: TGCGCCAGCAGGAGGACAGCTCCTGACGAGCAGTACTTC.

The CDR3 spells CASSESSYNEQFF. CDR3 DNA sequence: TGTGCCTCTAGCGAGAGCTCCTACAATGAGCAGTTCTTC. This rearrangement joins TRBV6-6 to TRBJ2-1; tentative D call: TRBD2 (6 bases). V lost 11 bases to trimming and J lost 0 bases, with 11 bases between them. Germline lookup yields CDR1 MNHNY and CDR2 SVGAGI (reference sequence). The CDR3 is made up of 13 amino acids.

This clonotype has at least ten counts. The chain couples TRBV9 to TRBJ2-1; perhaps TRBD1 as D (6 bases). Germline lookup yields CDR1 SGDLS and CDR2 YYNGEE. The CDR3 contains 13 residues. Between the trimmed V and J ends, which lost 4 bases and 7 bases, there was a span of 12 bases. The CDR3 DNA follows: TGTGCCAGCAGCCCTCAGGGGAAGAATGAGCAGTTCTTC. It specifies CASSPQGKNEQFF.

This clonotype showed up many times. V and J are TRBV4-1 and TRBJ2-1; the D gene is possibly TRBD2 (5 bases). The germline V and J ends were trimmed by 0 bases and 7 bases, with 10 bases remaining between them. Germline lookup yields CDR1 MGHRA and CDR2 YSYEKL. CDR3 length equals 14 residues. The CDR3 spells CASSQDPGLNEQFF. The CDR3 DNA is TGCGCCAGCAGCCAAGATCCCGGACTTAATGAGCAGTTCTTC.

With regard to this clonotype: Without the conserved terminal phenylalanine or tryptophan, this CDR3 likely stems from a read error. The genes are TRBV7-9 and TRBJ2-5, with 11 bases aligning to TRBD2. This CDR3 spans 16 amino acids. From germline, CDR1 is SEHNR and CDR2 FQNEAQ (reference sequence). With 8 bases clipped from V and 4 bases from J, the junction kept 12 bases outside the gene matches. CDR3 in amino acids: CASGSSLAGEPETQYL. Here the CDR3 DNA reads TGTGCCAGCGGCTCATCACTAGCGGGGGAACCAGAGACCCAGTACCTC.

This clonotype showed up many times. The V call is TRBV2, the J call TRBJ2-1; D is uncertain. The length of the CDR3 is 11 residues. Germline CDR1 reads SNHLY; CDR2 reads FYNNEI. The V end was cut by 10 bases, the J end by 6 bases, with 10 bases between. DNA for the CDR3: TGTGCCACCGACTCCAGCAATGAGCAGTTCTTC. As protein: CATDSSNEQFF.

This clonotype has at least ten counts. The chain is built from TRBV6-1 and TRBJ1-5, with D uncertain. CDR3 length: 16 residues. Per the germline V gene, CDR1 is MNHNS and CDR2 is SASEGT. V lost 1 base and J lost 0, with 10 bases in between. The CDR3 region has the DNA TGTGCCAGCAGTGAAGTTACAGCGTATAGCAATCAGCCCCAGCATTTT. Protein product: CASSEVTAYSNQPQHF.

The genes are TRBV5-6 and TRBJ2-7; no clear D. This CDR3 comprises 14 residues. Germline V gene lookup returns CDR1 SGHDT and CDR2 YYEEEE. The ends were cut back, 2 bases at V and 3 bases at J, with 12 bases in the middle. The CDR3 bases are TGTGCCAGCAGCTTAGGAGCAACTGACTACGAGCAGTACTTC. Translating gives CASSLGATDYEQYF.

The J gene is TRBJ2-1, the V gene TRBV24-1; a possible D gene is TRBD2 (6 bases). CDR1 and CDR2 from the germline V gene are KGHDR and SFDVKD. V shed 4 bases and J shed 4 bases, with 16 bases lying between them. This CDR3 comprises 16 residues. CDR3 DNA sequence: TGTGCCACCAGTGACCCCAGCATGGAGGGATACAATGAGCAGTTCTTC. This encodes CATSDPSMEGYNEQFF.

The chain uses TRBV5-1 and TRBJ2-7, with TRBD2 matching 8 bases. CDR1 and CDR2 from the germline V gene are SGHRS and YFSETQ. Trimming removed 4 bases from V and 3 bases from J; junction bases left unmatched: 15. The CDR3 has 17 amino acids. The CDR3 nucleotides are TGCGCCAGCAGCCAGCAACCCCCGGGACTAGAGGTCTACGAGCAGTACTTC. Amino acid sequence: CASSQQPPGLEVYEQYF.

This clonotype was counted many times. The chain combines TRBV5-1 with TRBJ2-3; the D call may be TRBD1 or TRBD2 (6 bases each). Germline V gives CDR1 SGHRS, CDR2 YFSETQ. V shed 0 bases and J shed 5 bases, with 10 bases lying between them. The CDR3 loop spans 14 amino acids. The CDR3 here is CASSLVGGGDTQYF. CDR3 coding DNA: TGCGCCAGCAGCTTGGTCGGAGGGGGAGATACGCAGTATTTT.

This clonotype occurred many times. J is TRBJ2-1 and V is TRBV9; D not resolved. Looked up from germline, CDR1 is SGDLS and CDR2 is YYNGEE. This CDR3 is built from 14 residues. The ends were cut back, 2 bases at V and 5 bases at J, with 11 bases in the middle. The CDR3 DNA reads TGTGCCAGCAGCGTCTACGACGGAAACAATGAGCAGTTCTTC. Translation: CASSVYDGNNEQFF.

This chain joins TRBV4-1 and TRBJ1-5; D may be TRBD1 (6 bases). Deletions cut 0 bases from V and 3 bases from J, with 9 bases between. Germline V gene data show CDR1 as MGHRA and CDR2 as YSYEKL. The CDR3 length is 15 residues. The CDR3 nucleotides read TGCGCCAGCAGCCAAGAAGGGGGTTTCAATCAGCCCCAGCATTTT. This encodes CASSQEGGFNQPQHF.

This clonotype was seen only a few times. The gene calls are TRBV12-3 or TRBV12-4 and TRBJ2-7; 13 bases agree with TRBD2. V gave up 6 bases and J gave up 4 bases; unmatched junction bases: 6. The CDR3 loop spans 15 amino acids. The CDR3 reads CASRAGTSGNYEQYF. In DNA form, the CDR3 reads TGTGCCAGCAGGGCGGGGACTAGCGGGAATTACGAGCAGTACTTC.

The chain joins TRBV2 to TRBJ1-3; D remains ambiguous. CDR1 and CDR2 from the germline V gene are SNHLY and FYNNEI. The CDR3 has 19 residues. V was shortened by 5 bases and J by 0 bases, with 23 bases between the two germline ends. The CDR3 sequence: CASSYDFLGAGYSGNTIYF. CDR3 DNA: TGTGCCAGCAGTTACGATTTCTTGGGCGCGGGGTACTCTGGAAACACCATATATTTT.